This T cell receptor beta chain derives from a study of PD-L1 blockade in urothelial cancer. The overall study: Patients' prior chemotherapy regimens numbered 0 to 3. Blood was evaluated 3 weeks (second dose) and 6 weeks after therapy began. Blood samples had a median of approximately 140,000 T cells, just under 85,000 unique TCRs, and clonality approximately 0.085.

Assay: immunoSEQ multiplex PCR; the TCRdb copy retains only in-frame clones and omits some. Counted here are 25,000 to 30,000 clones, about 88% occurring once; the ten biggest clones make up 1.5% to 2%. Each patient gave between 1 and 8 samples of peripheral blood mononuclear cells, which were collected pretreatment and during treatment. Germline assignment: CDR1 SEHNR and CDR2 FQNEAQ (reference sequence). The CDR3 is 15 amino acids. Trimming at V came to 6 bases and at J to 7 bases, leaving 11 bases not matched to a gene. The clonotype originates from a man aged 50 to 60 with urothelial cancer. The chain joins TRBV7-9 to TRBJ2-5; TRBD1 matches 10 bases. The sequencing here drew on PBMCs, taken around atezolizumab (anti-PD-L1) treatment. The CDR3, as DNA: TGTGCCAGCAGTCAGACAGGGGGCAACCCGGGGACCCAGTACTTC. Amino acids: CASSQTGGNPGTQYF.